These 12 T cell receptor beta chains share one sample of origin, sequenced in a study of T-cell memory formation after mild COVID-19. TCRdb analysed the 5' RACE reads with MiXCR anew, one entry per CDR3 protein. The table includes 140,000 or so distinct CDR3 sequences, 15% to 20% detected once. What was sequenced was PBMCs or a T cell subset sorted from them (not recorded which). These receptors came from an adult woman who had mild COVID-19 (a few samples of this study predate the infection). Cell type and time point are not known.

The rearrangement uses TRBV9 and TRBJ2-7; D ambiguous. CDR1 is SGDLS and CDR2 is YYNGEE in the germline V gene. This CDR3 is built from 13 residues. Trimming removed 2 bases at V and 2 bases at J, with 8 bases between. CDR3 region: CASSVSPTYEQYF. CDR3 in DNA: TGTGCCAGCAGCGTCTCACCTACCTACGAGCAGTACTTC.

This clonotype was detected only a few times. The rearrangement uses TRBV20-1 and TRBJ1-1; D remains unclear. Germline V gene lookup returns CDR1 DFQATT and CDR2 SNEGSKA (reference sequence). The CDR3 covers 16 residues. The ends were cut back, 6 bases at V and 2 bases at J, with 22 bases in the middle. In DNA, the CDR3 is TGCAGTGCCGAACCCTTCCTGAAACTCGAAAACACTGAAGCTTTCTTT. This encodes CSAEPFLKLENTEAFF.

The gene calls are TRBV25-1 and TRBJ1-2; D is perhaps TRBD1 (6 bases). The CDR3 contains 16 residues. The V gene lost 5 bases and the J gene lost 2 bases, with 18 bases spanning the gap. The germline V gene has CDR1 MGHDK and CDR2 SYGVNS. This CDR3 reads CASSSGAGGANYGYTF. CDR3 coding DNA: TGTGCCAGCAGTTCTGGGGCTGGGGGGGCGAACTATGGCTACACCTTC.

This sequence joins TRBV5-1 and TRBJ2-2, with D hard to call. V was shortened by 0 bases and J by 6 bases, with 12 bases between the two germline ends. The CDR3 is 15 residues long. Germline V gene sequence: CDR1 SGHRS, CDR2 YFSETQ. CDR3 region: CASSLAVSGPGELFF. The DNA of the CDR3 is TGCGCCAGCAGCTTGGCCGTATCGGGTCCCGGGGAGCTGTTTTTT. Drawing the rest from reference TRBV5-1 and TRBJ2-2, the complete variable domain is KAGVTQTPRYLIKTRGQQVTLSCSPISGHRSVSWYQQTPGQGLQFLFEYFSETQRNKGNFPGRFSGRQFSNSRSEMNVSTLELGDSALYLCASSLAVSGPGELFFGEGSRLTVL.

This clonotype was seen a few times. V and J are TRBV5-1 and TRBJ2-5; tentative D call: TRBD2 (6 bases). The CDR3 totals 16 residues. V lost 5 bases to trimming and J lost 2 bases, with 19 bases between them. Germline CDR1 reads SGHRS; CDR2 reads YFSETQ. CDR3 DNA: TGCGCCAGCAGATTTACGTCGAGCGGGTTGCAAGAGACCCAGTACTTC. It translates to CASRFTSSGLQETQYF.

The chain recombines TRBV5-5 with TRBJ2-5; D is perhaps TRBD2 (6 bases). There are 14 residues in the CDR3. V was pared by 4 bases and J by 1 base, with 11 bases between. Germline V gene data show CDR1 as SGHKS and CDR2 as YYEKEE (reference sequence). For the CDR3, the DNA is TGTGCCAGCAGCACGGGGGAGGCCCAAGAGACCCAGTACTTC. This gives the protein CASSTGEAQETQYF.

CDR3: CASSLGQGSTIGEKLFF. The CDR3 DNA sequence: TGTGCCAGCAGCTTAGGACAGGGGAGTACGATTGGTGAAAAACTGTTTTTT. J is TRBJ1-4 and V is TRBV11-2, with 8 bases fitting TRBD1. V trimming: 1 base; J trimming: 7 bases; junction bases outside the gene matches: 11. Germline CDR1 SGHAT, CDR2 FQNNGV. This CDR3 has 17 residues. The full variable domain, with the rest looked up from reference TRBV11-2 and TRBJ1-4, is EAGVAQSPRYKIIEKRQSVAFWCNPISGHATLYWYQQILGQGPKLLIQFQNNGVVDDSQLPKDRFSAERLKGVDSTLKIQPAKLEDSAVYLCASSLGQGSTIGEKLFFGSGTQLSVL.

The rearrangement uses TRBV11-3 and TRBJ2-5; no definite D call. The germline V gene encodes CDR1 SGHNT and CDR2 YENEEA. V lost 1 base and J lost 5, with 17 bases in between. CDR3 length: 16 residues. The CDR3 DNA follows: TGTGCCAGCAGCTTAGGCGCCTTAGTATCCAGGGAGACCCAGTACTTC. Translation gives CASSLGALVSRETQYF.

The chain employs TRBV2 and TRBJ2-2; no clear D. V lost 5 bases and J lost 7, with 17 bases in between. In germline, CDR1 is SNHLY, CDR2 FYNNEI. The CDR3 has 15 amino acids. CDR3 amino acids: CASSSHGDGIGELFF. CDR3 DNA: TGTGCCAGCAGTAGCCATGGGGATGGGATCGGGGAGCTGTTTTTT.

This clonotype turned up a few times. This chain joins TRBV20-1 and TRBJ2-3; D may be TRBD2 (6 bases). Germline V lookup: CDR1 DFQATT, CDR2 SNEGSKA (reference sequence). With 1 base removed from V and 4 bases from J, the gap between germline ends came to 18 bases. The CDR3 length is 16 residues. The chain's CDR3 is CSARGPGLPVADTQYF. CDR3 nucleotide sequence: TGCAGTGCTAGAGGGCCGGGACTCCCAGTCGCAGATACGCAGTATTTT.

The CDR3 sequence is CASSLASGTGAGYTF. Here the CDR3 DNA reads TGTGCCAGCAGCTTAGCCTCCGGGACAGGGGCTGGCTACACCTTC. The chain joins TRBV7-6 to TRBJ1-2, with TRBD1 matching over 10 bases. J lost 7 bases, V lost 0 bases, and 5 bases had no gene match. This CDR3 comprises 15 residues. In germline, CDR1 is SGHVS, CDR2 FNYEAQ.

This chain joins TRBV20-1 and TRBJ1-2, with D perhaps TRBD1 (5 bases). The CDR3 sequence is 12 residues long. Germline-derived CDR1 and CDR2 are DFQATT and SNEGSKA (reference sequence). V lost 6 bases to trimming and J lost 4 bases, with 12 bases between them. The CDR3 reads CSARGQGYGYTF. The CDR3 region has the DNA TGCAGTGCCCGAGGCCAGGGCTATGGCTACACCTTC.